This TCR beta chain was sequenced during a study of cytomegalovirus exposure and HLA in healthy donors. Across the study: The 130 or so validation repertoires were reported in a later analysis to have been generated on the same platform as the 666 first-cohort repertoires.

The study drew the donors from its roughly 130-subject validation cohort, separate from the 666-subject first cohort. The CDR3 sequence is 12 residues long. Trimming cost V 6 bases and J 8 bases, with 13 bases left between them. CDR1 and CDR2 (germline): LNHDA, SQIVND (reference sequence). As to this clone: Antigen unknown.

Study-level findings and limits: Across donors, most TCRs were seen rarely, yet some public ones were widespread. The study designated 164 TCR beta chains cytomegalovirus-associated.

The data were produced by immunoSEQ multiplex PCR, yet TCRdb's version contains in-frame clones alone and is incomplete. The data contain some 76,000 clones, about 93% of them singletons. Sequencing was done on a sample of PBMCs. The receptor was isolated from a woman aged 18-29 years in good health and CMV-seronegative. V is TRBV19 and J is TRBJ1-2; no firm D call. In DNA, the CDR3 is TGTGCCAGTAGCGCAAGCCCAAAAGGCTACACCTTC. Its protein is CASSASPKGYTF.